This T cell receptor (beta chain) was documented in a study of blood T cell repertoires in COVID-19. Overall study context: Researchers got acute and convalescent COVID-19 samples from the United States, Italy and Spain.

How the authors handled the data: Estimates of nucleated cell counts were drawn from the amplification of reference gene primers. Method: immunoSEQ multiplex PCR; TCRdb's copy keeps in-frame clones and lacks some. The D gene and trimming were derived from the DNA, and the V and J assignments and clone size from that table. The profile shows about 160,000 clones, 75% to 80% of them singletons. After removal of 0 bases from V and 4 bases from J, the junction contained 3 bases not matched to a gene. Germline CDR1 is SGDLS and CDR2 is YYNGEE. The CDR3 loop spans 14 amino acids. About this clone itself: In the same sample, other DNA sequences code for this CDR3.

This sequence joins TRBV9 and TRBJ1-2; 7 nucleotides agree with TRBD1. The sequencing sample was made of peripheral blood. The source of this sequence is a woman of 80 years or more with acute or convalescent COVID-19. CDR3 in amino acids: CASSVGQGTYGYTF. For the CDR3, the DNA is TGTGCCAGCAGCGTAGGACAGGGAACCTATGGCTACACCTTC. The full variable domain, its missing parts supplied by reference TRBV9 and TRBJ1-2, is DSGVTQTPKHLITATGQRVTLRCSPRSGDLSVYWYQQSLDQGLQFLIQYYNGEERAKGNILERFSAQQFPDLHSELNLSSLELGDSALYFCASSVGQGTYGYTFGSGTRLTVV.